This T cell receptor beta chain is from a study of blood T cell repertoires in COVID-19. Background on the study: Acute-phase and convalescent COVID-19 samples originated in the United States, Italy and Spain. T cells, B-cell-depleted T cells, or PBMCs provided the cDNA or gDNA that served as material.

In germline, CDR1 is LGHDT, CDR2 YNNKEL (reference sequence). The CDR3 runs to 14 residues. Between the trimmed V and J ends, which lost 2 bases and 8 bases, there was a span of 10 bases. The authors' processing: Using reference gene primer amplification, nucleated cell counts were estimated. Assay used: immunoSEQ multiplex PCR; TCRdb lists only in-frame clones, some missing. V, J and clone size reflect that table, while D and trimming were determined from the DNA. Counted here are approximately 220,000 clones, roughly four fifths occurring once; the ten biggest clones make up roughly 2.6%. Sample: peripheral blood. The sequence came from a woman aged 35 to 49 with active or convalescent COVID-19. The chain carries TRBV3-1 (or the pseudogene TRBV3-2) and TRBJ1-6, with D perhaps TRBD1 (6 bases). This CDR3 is CASSQWDIDSPLHF. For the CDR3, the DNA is TGTGCCAGCAGCCAATGGGACATTGATTCACCCCTCCACTTT.